Shown below are 15 T cell receptor beta chains from a single sample sequenced in a study of blood T cell repertoires in COVID-19. Profiled with immunoSEQ multiplex PCR; TCRdb holds only in-frame clones, not every one. Altogether about 240,000 clones are present, around 85% being singletons, with the ten largest covering around 9.6%. Sequencing input: peripheral blood. The receptor source for this set is a woman older than 75 with acute or convalescent COVID-19.

The rearrangement links TRBV2 to TRBJ2-2; TRBD1 agrees at 8 bases. Trimming cost V 4 bases and J 5 bases; bases outside gene matches: 6. The germline V gene has CDR1 SNHLY and CDR2 FYNNEI. This CDR3 region has 15 residues. The CDR3 DNA reads TGTGCCAGCAGTGCTGACAGGGGCTTTACCGGGGAGCTGTTTTTT. Translated, it gives CASSADRGFTGELFF. The full variable domain, its missing parts supplied by reference TRBV2 and TRBJ2-2, is EPEVTQTPSHQVTQMGQEVILRCVPISNHLYFYWYRQILGQKVEFLVSFYNNEISEKSEIFDDQFSVERPDGSNFTLKIRSTKLEDSAMYFCASSADRGFTGELFFGEGSRLTVL.

Turning to this clone: The junction and the germline gene differ at one end; a read error may be behind it. The chain uses TRBV7-7 and TRBJ2-2, with D possibly being TRBD2 (6 bases). Germline loops: CDR1 SSHAT, CDR2 FNYEAQ (reference sequence). The CDR3 is made up of 16 amino acids. The CDR3, as DNA: TGTGCTAGCAGCTCCGCCGGGACTCAAGGGGCCGGGGAGCTGTTTTTT. This sequence encodes CASSSAGTQGAGELFF. The entire variable domain, with the rest obtained from reference TRBV7-7 and TRBJ2-2, is as follows: GAGVSQSPRYKVTKRGQDVTLRCDPISSHATLYWYQQALGQGPEFLTYFNYEAQPDKSGLPSDRFSAERPEGSISTLTIQRTEQRDSAMYRCASSSAGTQGAGELFFGEGSRLTVL.

CDR3 bases: TGTGCCATCAGTGAGGGGCCAGGGCTCGGCTACACCTTC. Protein product: CAISEGPGLGYTF. The V gene is TRBV10-3, the J gene TRBJ1-2; D might be TRBD1 (5 bases). Germline values: CDR1 ENHRY, CDR2 SYGVKD. The V gene lost 2 bases and the J gene lost 8 bases, with 12 bases spanning the gap. The length of the CDR3 is 13 residues.

J is TRBJ1-2 and V is TRBV28; 7 bases align to TRBD1. The CDR3 runs 15 residues. The germline V gene encodes CDR1 MDHEN and CDR2 SYDVKM. V gave up 4 bases and J gave up 4 bases; unmatched junction bases: 9. This chain's CDR3 is CASSSPTGPGYGYTF. In nucleotides, the CDR3 is TGTGCCAGCAGTTCACCGACAGGGCCTGGCTATGGCTACACCTTC.

V gene TRBV27 combines with J gene TRBJ2-4; possible D gene TRBD1, 6 bases. Germline CDR1 MNHEY, CDR2 SMNVEV (reference sequence). The CDR3 contains 13 residues. Trimming pared 11 bases from V and 9 bases from J, leaving 20 bases between. This CDR3 is CASRETGRSIQYF. Here the CDR3 DNA reads TGTGCCTCCCGGGAAACAGGGAGAAGCATTCAGTACTTC.

This clone was recorded only once. The chain employs TRBV28 and TRBJ1-2; 7 nucleotides align to TRBD1. CDR3 length equals 14 residues. The V gene's germline CDR1 is MDHEN and CDR2 SYDVKM. With 10 bases clipped from V and 4 bases from J, the junction kept 12 bases outside the gene matches. CDR3 sequence reads: CATSPADRAYGYTF. The CDR3 DNA is TGTGCCACCTCCCCCGCCGACAGGGCCTATGGCTACACCTTC.

This clone was counted once. The V call is TRBV21-1, the J call TRBJ2-7; TRBD2 was called by the table and not checked on the DNA. TRBV21-1 is an annotated pseudogene. CDR3 length: 16 amino acids. The CDR3 loop is CASSPGTAGMSYEQYF. CDR3 nucleotides: TGTGCCAGCAGCCCGGGGACTGCCGGGATGTCCTACGAGCAGTACTTC.

This rearrangement joins TRBV6-5 to TRBJ1-1; 9 nucleotides match TRBD1. After removal of 6 bases from V and 5 bases from J, the junction contained 4 bases not matched to a gene. The CDR3 is 13 residues long. Per germline, CDR1 MNHEY and CDR2 SVGAGI. CDR3 nucleotides: TGTGCCAGCAGCGGACAGGGGTGGACTGAAGCTTTCTTT. It encodes CASSGQGWTEAFF.

The gene calls are TRBV6-7 and TRBJ2-4, with 10 bases matching TRBD2. TRBV6-7 is classed as an ORF, of uncertain function. Trimming removed 6 bases from V and 1 base from J; junction bases left unmatched: 6. This CDR3 spans 16 amino acids. CDR3 amino acids: CASSLTSGAAKNIQYF. The CDR3, as DNA: TGTGCCAGCAGCTTAACTAGCGGGGCTGCCAAAAACATTCAGTACTTC.

This clone was observed a few times. The chain combines TRBV12-5 with TRBJ2-3, with TRBD1 identical over 7 bases. Germline V gives CDR1 LGHNT, CDR2 FRNRAP. This CDR3 is built from 14 residues. J lost 4 bases, V lost 5 bases, and 6 bases had no gene match. CDR3 in DNA: TGTGCTAGTGGTCCTCGAACAGGGGCAGATACGCAGTATTTT. It codes for CASGPRTGADTQYF.

The J gene is TRBJ1-5, the V gene TRBV19; no firm D call. The CDR3 is 12 residues long. The V and J ends lost 6 bases and 4 bases respectively, with 7 bases between them. The germline CDR1 and CDR2 sequences are LNHDA and SQIVND (reference sequence). The CDR3 DNA is TGTGCCAGTAGATCGGGTAATCAGCCCCAGCATTTT. Translated, it gives CASRSGNQPQHF.

This chain joins TRBV2 and TRBJ1-1; D remains unclear. Germline V lookup: CDR1 SNHLY, CDR2 FYNNEI. This CDR3 contains 12 residues. The V gene lost 5 bases and the J gene lost 7 bases, with 11 bases spanning the gap. The CDR3 loop is CASSMRPVEAFF. The CDR3 DNA reads TGTGCCAGCAGTATGCGGCCTGTTGAAGCTTTCTTT.

The chain links TRBV10-3 to TRBJ2-3, with D tentatively TRBD2 (6 bases). The ends were cut back, 5 bases at V and 1 base at J, with 10 bases in the middle. The CDR3 consists of 14 residues. The germline CDR1 and CDR2 sequences are ENHRY and SYGVKD. CDR3 sequence (DNA): TGTGCCATCAGTAGGACTAAGGGCACAGATACGCAGTATTTT. This sequence encodes CAISRTKGTDTQYF.

The chain links TRBV19 to TRBJ2-1; maybe TRBD1 (6 bases). Deletions cut 0 bases from V and 6 bases from J, with 18 bases between. The CDR3 covers 17 residues. CDR1 is LNHDA and CDR2 is SQIVND in the germline V gene (reference sequence). CDR3 region: CASSIDPTGSWGNEQFF. The CDR3 DNA follows: TGTGCCAGTAGTATAGATCCTACAGGGAGTTGGGGCAATGAGCAGTTCTTC.

The chain employs TRBV7-9 and TRBJ2-7; a weak D match, TRBD2 (5 bases). Trimming took off 4 bases at V and 3 bases at J, with 16 bases between the two ends. There are 15 residues in the CDR3. Looked up from germline, CDR1 is SEHNR and CDR2 is FQNEAQ (reference sequence). CDR3 in DNA: TGTGCCAGCAGCTCACTAGGAGACGACGTCTACGAGCAGTACTTC. It is translated as CASSSLGDDVYEQYF.